The rows below give T cell receptor beta chains drawn from one sample of a study of cytotoxic CD8 clonotypes in ibrutinib-treated CLL. Some clones are missing from TCRdb's copy, which holds only in-frame ones; the method was immunoSEQ multiplex PCR. The data contain some 130,000 clones, roughly 85% of them singletons. Sequenced here: PBMCs, sampled after 24 months of ibrutinib treatment. These TCRs come from a human donor with chronic lymphocytic leukemia. Each CDR3 is given with its conserved first and last residue. The D gene is left open where the match is weak. A row's size may be missing; if present it is once, few, many or a size class.

>TRBV20-1|.|TRBJ2-5|.
CSAPNRETQYF
TGCAGTGCTCCGAACCGAGAGACCCAGTACTTC
>TRBV4-3|.|TRBJ2-7|.
CASSQDGSYEQYF
TGCGCCAGCAGCCAAGATGGGAGCTACGAGCAGTACTTC
>TRBV11-1|.|TRBJ1-3|.
CASSLALSSFSGNTIYF
TGTGCCAGCAGCTTAGCGCTCTCCAGCTTCAGTGGAAACACCATATATTTT
>TRBV18|once|TRBJ1-1|.
CASSPGNLLNTEAFF
TGTGCCAGCTCCCCGGGGAACCTATTGAACACTGAAGCTTTCTTT
>TRBV23-1|few|TRBJ1-6|.
CASSHPYRGESSYNSPLHF
TGCGCCAGCAGTCACCCCTACCGAGGGGAGAGCTCCTATAATTCACCCCTCCACTTT
>TRBV19|.|TRBJ1-5|TRBD1
CASSPTGTGSSNQPQHF
TGTGCCAGTAGTCCAACCGGGACAGGGAGCAGCAATCAGCCCCAGCATTTT
>TRBV7-2|.|TRBJ2-1|.
CASSLEVRAKNEQFF
TGTGCCAGCAGCTTAGAAGTGAGGGCCAAAAATGAGCAGTTCTTC
>TRBV10-3|.|TRBJ2-7|TRBD1
CAIRTIGQDTYEQYF
TGTGCCATCAGGACGATCGGACAGGACACCTACGAGCAGTACTTC
>TRBV14|few|TRBJ1-1|.
CASSQLGGGDTEAFF
TGTGCCAGCAGCCAACTGGGGGGCGGGGATACTGAAGCTTTCTTT
>TRBV11-2|once|TRBJ2-5|TRBD1
CASSTDRGSWTQYF
TGTGCCAGCAGCACTGACAGGGGTTCATGGACCCAGTACTTC
>TRBV4-1|.|TRBJ2-5|.
CASSQAWGPPATQYF
TGCGCCAGCAGCCAAGCCTGGGGGCCCCCAGCGACCCAGTACTTC
>TRBV28|.|TRBJ1-2|TRBD1
CASTLEGTVLNYGYTF
TGTGCCAGCACTTTAGAAGGGACAGTACTTAACTATGGCTACACCTTC
>TRBV18|.|TRBJ2-1|TRBD2
CASSPLAGALRNEQFF
TGTGCCAGCTCACCTCTAGCGGGAGCGCTCCGCAATGAGCAGTTCTTC
>TRBV6-1|many|TRBJ1-1|.
CASSELTPFF
TGTGCCAGCAGTGAACTTACCCCTTTCTTT
>TRBV5-1|few|TRBJ2-3|.
CASSSTNRDTQYF
TGCGCCAGCAGCTCAACTAACAGGGATACGCAGTATTTT
>TRBV5-5|.|TRBJ1-3|TRBD1
CASSLEWTGKVRNTIYF
TGTGCCAGCAGCTTGGAATGGACAGGGAAGGTCAGAAACACCATATATTTT
>TRBV19|.|TRBJ2-7|.
CATKGPGPYEQYF
TGTGCCACCAAAGGGCCAGGGCCCTACGAGCAGTACTTC
>TRBV9|.|TRBJ1-2|.
CASSYGRNRELNYGYTF
TGTGCCAGCAGCTACGGAAGAAACAGGGAACTTAACTATGGCTACACCTTC
>TRBV19|.|TRBJ1-4|.
CASSSGTFREKLFF
TGTGCCAGTAGTTCCGGGACATTCAGGGAAAAACTGTTTTTT